The 27 T cell receptor beta chains listed next were all sequenced from one sample in a study of identical twins. MiXCR, run by TCRdb on the 5' RACE reads, gives a single entry per CDR3 protein. In the table there are 600,000 to 850,000 distinct CDR3 sequences, about 18% of which are singletons. This sample also belongs to another study, concerning T cells expressing NK-cell markers.

The sample was PBMCs. These receptors originate from a woman younger than 35 in good health.

V usage is TRBV29-1 and J usage is TRBJ1-2; D is unresolved. CDR1 is SQVTM and CDR2 is ANQGSEA in the germline V gene. The CDR3 length is 11 residues. V was cut by 8 bases and J by 2 bases, with 9 bases left in between. Written as DNA, the CDR3 is TGCAGCTGTGGGAACAACTATGGCTACACCTTC. Translation gives CSCGNNYGYTF.

The chain recombines TRBV15 with TRBJ1-5, with 7 bases identical to TRBD1. Germline lookup yields CDR1 LNHNV and CDR2 YYDKDF (reference sequence). The CDR3 runs 15 residues. Unmatched junction bases numbered 10, after V lost 7 bases and J lost 4 bases. The CDR3 loop reads CATKQPGQNNQPQHF. Written as DNA, the CDR3 is TGTGCCACCAAACAACCGGGACAGAATAATCAGCCCCAGCATTTT.

This clonotype was seen more than once but under ten times. V usage is TRBV10-3 and J usage is TRBJ2-5; no firm D call. The CDR3 length is 12 residues. V was cut by 3 bases and J by 3 bases, with 5 bases left in between. The V gene's germline CDR1 is ENHRY and CDR2 SYGVKD. CDR3 loop: CAISDSEETQYF. The CDR3 bases are TGTGCCATCAGTGATTCGGAAGAGACCCAGTACTTC.

The chain links TRBV5-5 to TRBJ2-5; D remains unclear. This CDR3 has 14 residues. Trimming stripped 4 bases from V and 0 bases from J, with 10 bases between. CDR1 is SGHKS and CDR2 is YYEKEE in the germline V gene (reference sequence). DNA for the CDR3: TGTGCCAGCAGCCAGCGAGAGTACCAAGAGACCCAGTACTTC. It specifies CASSQREYQETQYF.

This clonotype has ten or more counts. The chain couples TRBV10-2 to TRBJ2-7, with D perhaps TRBD1 (6 bases). This CDR3 contains 12 residues. V was trimmed by 8 bases and J by 5 bases, leaving 13 bases between them. The germline CDR1 and CDR2 sequences are WSHSY and SAAADI. CDR3: CASSTDRHEQYF. In DNA, the CDR3 is TGCGCCAGCTCGACCGACAGGCACGAGCAGTACTTC.

This clonotype appeared a few times. This chain connects TRBV7-9 to TRBJ2-3, with 8 bases lining up with TRBD2. Trimming at V came to 5 bases and at J to 3 bases, leaving 7 bases not matched to a gene. Per germline, CDR1 SEHNR and CDR2 FQNEAQ (reference sequence). The CDR3 runs to 15 residues. This chain's CDR3 is CASSPLGGGTDTQYF. The CDR3 DNA sequence: TGTGCCAGCAGCCCCCTTGGCGGGGGGACAGATACGCAGTATTTT.

This clonotype showed up just a few times. This chain links TRBV3-1 with TRBJ2-3; 7 bases line up with TRBD1. Germline trimming cut 11 bases from V and 6 bases from J; bases unmatched to any gene: 17. This CDR3 has 15 residues. Germline lookup yields CDR1 LGHDT and CDR2 YNNKEL (reference sequence). The CDR3 DNA follows: TGTGCCTGCTCCCGGGACAGTTCTTTCTGGGATACGCAGTATTTT. Translated, it gives CACSRDSSFWDTQYF.

CDR3 nucleotides: TGCAGCGCCAAAGTCCGGGACATTTCCAAAAACATTCAGTACTTC. Encoded protein: CSAKVRDISKNIQYF. The chain employs TRBV29-1 and TRBJ2-4, with TRBD1 as a possible D gene (6 bases). The CDR3 is made up of 15 amino acids. The V end was cut by 7 bases, the J end by 2 bases, with 18 bases between. CDR1 is SQVTM and CDR2 is ANQGSEA in the germline V gene. The full variable domain, with the rest looked up from reference TRBV29-1 and TRBJ2-4, is SAVISQKPSRDICQRGTSLTIQCQVDSQVTMMFWYRQQPGQSLTLIATANQGSEATYESGFVIDKFPISRPNLTFSTLTVSNMSPEDSSIYLCSAKVRDISKNIQYFGAGTRLSVL.

This clonotype was seen a few times. The V and J genes are TRBV4-3 and TRBJ2-1; 15 bases are a match to TRBD2. From germline, CDR1 is LGHNA and CDR2 YSLEER. There are 17 residues in the CDR3. The J segment lost 8 bases and the V segment lost 4 bases, leaving 9 bases of the junction unmatched. CDR3 sequence (DNA): TGCGCCAGCAGCCCAGTGCGGACTAGCGGGAGGGGGGATGAGCAGTTCTTC. This translates into CASSPVRTSGRGDEQFF.

This clonotype was seen a handful of times. The V call is TRBV21-1, the J call TRBJ2-3; the table's TRBD1 call for D was not verified on the DNA. TRBV21-1 is marked as a pseudogene. This CDR3 region has 16 residues. This CDR3 reads CASSKSTGASTDTQYF. In DNA, the CDR3 is TGTGCCAGCAGCAAATCGACAGGAGCTAGCACAGATACGCAGTATTTT.

A few counts support this clonotype. The genes are TRBV12-3 or TRBV12-4 and TRBJ2-5; D is unclear. The CDR3 has 12 amino acids. V lost 5 bases to trimming and J lost 4 bases, with 8 bases between them. CDR3 region: CASSGFGETQYF. CDR3 DNA: TGTGCCAGCAGTGGTTTCGGAGAGACCCAGTACTTC.

In its sample, this clonotype was seen a few times. The chain joins TRBV12-3 or TRBV12-4 to TRBJ2-3; 12 bases map to TRBD2. There are 16 residues in the CDR3. V was pared by 5 bases and J by 3 bases, with 6 bases of the junction left unmatched. Here the CDR3 DNA reads TGTGCCAGCAGTACTCATGGACTAGCGGGGACAGATACGCAGTATTTT. Translation gives CASSTHGLAGTDTQYF.

This chain links TRBV6-5 with TRBJ1-1; perhaps TRBD1 as D (6 bases). This CDR3 contains 15 residues. CDR1 and CDR2 (germline): MNHEY, SVGAGI. Trimming pared 2 bases from V and 4 bases from J, leaving 14 bases between. As DNA, the CDR3 is TGTGCCAGCAGTTACGGGGCAGGGGCGGTCACTGAAGCTTTCTTT. Its protein product is CASSYGAGAVTEAFF.

For this clonotype: A much larger clone sits a single nucleotide away, making a read error possible. V usage is TRBV6-4 and J usage is TRBJ2-3; tentatively, D is TRBD1 or TRBD2 (6 bases each). The CDR3 has 13 amino acids. Germline V lookup: CDR1 MRHNA, CDR2 SNTAGT. The CDR3 DNA is TGTCCCAGCCGTCTTACGGGGGCCAGTACGCAGTATTTT. Its protein is CPSRLTGASTQYF.

In its sample, this clonotype was seen once. This sequence joins TRBV7-9 and TRBJ2-1; 12 bases are a match to TRBD2. The CDR3 spans 15 residues. V lost 5 bases, J lost 7 bases, and 6 bases stayed unmatched. CDR1 and CDR2 (germline): SEHNR, FQNEAQ (reference sequence). The CDR3 region has the DNA TGTGCCAGCAGCCCACGGACTAGCGGGAAAAATGAGCAGTTCTTC. It yields the protein CASSPRTSGKNEQFF.

The J gene is TRBJ2-3, the V gene TRBV20-1; 14 bases line up with TRBD2. V dropped 4 bases and J dropped 0; count of bases not matched to a gene: 3. From germline, CDR1 is DFQATT and CDR2 SNEGSKA (reference sequence). The CDR3 is 16 residues long. The CDR3 DNA follows: TGCAGTGCTAAGACTAGCGGGAGGGCAAGCACAGATACGCAGTATTTT. It encodes CSAKTSGRASTDTQYF.

The rearrangement joins TRBV5-1 to TRBJ2-3; 9 nucleotides match TRBD1. J gave up 5 bases and V 4 bases, and 8 bases lay outside the gene matches. The germline V gene encodes CDR1 SGHRS and CDR2 YFSETQ. The CDR3 loop spans 15 amino acids. CDR3 bases: TGCGCCAGCAGCAGAGACAGGGGGGTCGGAGATACGCAGTATTTT. Translating gives CASSRDRGVGDTQYF.

The chain has TRBV7-2 and TRBJ2-3; D unresolved. Deletions cut 5 bases from V and 3 bases from J, with 15 bases between. The CDR3 is 15 residues long. Germline V gene data show CDR1 as SGHTA and CDR2 as FQGNSA. The CDR3 nucleotides read TGTGCCAGCAGCCCCTCACAAGTGGGAACAGATACGCAGTATTTT. It specifies CASSPSQVGTDTQYF.

The CDR3: CSAIKRGGTQYF. CDR3 bases: TGCAGTGCTATTAAGCGGGGCGGTACGCAGTATTTT. This rearrangement joins TRBV20-1 to TRBJ2-3; 7 bases fit TRBD2. Germline V gene lookup returns CDR1 DFQATT and CDR2 SNEGSKA (reference sequence). With 4 bases clipped from V and 8 bases from J, the junction kept 6 bases outside the gene matches. The CDR3 loop spans 12 amino acids.

The chain couples TRBV20-1 to TRBJ1-2; 8 bases fit TRBD1. Trimming took 6 bases from V and 7 from J; bases not matched to a gene: 7. CDR3 size: 12 residues. CDR1 is DFQATT and CDR2 is SNEGSKA in the germline V gene (reference sequence). The CDR3 spells CSAGGQVVGYTF. In DNA, the CDR3 is TGCAGTGCAGGGGGACAGGTAGTTGGCTACACCTTC.

V usage is TRBV3-1 and J usage is TRBJ2-7; 9 bases line up with TRBD2. The CDR3 sequence is 16 residues long. The junction had 10 bases not matched to a gene; V was cut back by 3 bases and J by 4 bases. Germline V gives CDR1 LGHDT, CDR2 YNNKEL (reference sequence). The CDR3 loop reads CASSQEIAGVDYEQYF. The CDR3, as DNA: TGTGCCAGCAGCCAGGAAATAGCGGGAGTGGATTACGAGCAGTACTTC.

The chain links TRBV9 to TRBJ2-7; 7 positions agree with TRBD1. After removal of 2 bases from V and 1 base from J, the junction contained 6 bases not matched to a gene. The germline V gene encodes CDR1 SGDLS and CDR2 YYNGEE. CDR3 length: 15 amino acids. The DNA for the CDR3 is TGTGCCAGCAGCGTGACAGGGTTTGGTTCCTACGAGCAGTACTTC. This sequence encodes CASSVTGFGSYEQYF.

The chain employs TRBV12-3 or TRBV12-4 and TRBJ1-5; D ambiguous. V lost 3 bases, J lost 4 bases, and 13 bases lay in between. The CDR3 sequence is 15 residues long. The CDR3 spells CASSLRRMVNQPQHF. CDR3 coding DNA: TGTGCCAGCAGTTTGCGACGAATGGTGAATCAGCCCCAGCATTTT.

This chain connects TRBV24-1 to TRBJ2-3, with D maybe TRBD1 (5 bases). Germline V gives CDR1 KGHDR, CDR2 SFDVKD. V shed 3 bases and J shed 2 bases, with 5 bases lying between them. The CDR3 is 13 amino acids. CDR3 sequence (DNA): TGTGCCACCAGTGATGGGGCCACAGATACGCAGTATTTT. Translated: CATSDGATDTQYF.

V and J are TRBV20-1 and TRBJ1-4; TRBD1 aligns across 8 bases. The length of the CDR3 is 14 residues. The V gene's germline CDR1 is DFQATT and CDR2 SNEGSKA (reference sequence). V trimming: 0 bases; J trimming: 7 bases; junction bases outside the gene matches: 4. CDR3 sequence reads: CSARDPQGGEKLFF. CDR3 nucleotide sequence: TGCAGTGCTAGAGATCCACAGGGGGGTGAAAAACTGTTTTTT.

This clonotype was picked up a small number of times. This chain links TRBV7-3 with TRBJ2-1; no definite D call. The germline V gene encodes CDR1 SGHTA and CDR2 FQGTGA. V shed 3 bases and J shed 7 bases, with 13 bases lying between them. This CDR3 spans 14 amino acids. CDR3 bases: TGTGCCAGCAGCTTCGGCAGTGGTAGGAATGAGCAGTTCTTC. Encoded protein: CASSFGSGRNEQFF.

This clonotype was seen more than once but under ten times. The CDR3 sequence: CASSLPEGGTDTQYF. The CDR3 coding sequence is TGTGCCAGCAGCTTACCGGAGGGGGGCACAGATACGCAGTATTTT. This chain links TRBV7-9 with TRBJ2-3; D possibly matches TRBD1 or TRBD2 (6 bases each). The CDR3 covers 15 residues. V lost 2 bases and J 1 base, leaving 10 bases between the germline ends. CDR1 and CDR2 (germline): SEHNR, FQNEAQ (reference sequence).